This record looks at one T cell receptor beta chain sequence and its context. These data come from a study of CD8+ T cells in alopecia areata. Reverse transcribed after extraction, RNA yielded cDNA as the sequencing template. Sequenced by immunoSEQ multiplex PCR; TCRdb stores in-frame clones only, minus some. The repertoire holds 120,000 or so clones, with roughly 66% as singletons. This CDR3 has 14 residues. The chain recombines TRBV21-1 with TRBJ2-1; the D segment call TRBD1 is taken from the table without a DNA check. TRBV21-1 is listed as a pseudogene. The sample comprised CD4+ T cells sorted from blood. The receptor was derived from a human donor in good health. CDR3 region: CAPSWTAFGNEQFF. The CDR3 nucleotides read TGTGCCCCTAGCTGGACAGCCTTCGGCAATGAGCAGTTCTTC.